The present T cell receptor beta chain was sequenced within a study of PD-L1 blockade in urothelial cancer. The study's findings and limits: At 3 weeks on treatment, tumor-associated clones expanded more with durable benefit.

This clone was detected once. Antigen unknown. The V end lost 0 bases, the J end lost 4 bases, and 14 bases lay between the germline ends. Germline V gives CDR1 SGHNT, CDR2 YYREEE (reference sequence). The CDR3 totals 15 residues. Profiling relied on immunoSEQ multiplex PCR, and the TCRdb table lists in-frame clones only, not all of them. The sample yields under 90,000 clones, 90% seen once. V gene TRBV5-4 combines with J gene TRBJ2-7; TRBD1 might be the D (5 bases). The sequence derives from a man aged 55 to 70 with urothelial cancer. The sample consisted of PBMCs, taken around atezolizumab (anti-PD-L1) treatment. Here the CDR3 reads CASSLATAQTYEQYF. The CDR3 nucleotides are TGTGCCAGCAGCTTGGCGACAGCCCAAACATACGAGCAGTACTTC. Full variable domain (outside the CDR3, taken from reference TRBV5-4 and TRBJ2-7): ETGVTQSPTHLIKTRGQQVTLRCSSQSGHNTVSWYQQALGQGPQFIFQYYREEENGRGNFPPRFSGLQFPNYSSELNVNALELDDSALYLCASSLATAQTYEQYFGPGTRLTVT.